The present T cell receptor (beta chain) was sequenced within a study of blood T cell repertoires in COVID-19. The CDR3 sequence is 16 residues long. Germline V gene lookup returns CDR1 SGHVS and CDR2 FQNEAQ. Trimming took off 3 bases at V and 9 bases at J, with 18 bases between the two ends. Profiling relied on immunoSEQ multiplex PCR, and the TCRdb table lists in-frame clones only, not all of them. This repertoire shows approximately 220,000 clones, under 90% found once; its top ten account for about 4.8%. The sequencing sample was made of PBMCs or T cells enriched from blood (not recorded which). The TCR comes from a woman aged 50 to 60 who had been exposed to COVID-19. The rearrangement joins TRBV7-8 to TRBJ1-6; perhaps TRBD1 as D (5 bases). The CDR3 sequence is CASSLRTVAGGSPLHF. CDR3 DNA sequence: TGTGCCAGCAGCTTGCGGACTGTGGCCGGGGGTTCACCCCTCCACTTT.